These T cell receptor beta chains were read from a single sample in a study of siplizumab effects on memory and regulatory T cells. Sequencing was performed with immunoSEQ multiplex PCR; in TCRdb, only in-frame clones are kept and a portion is missing. The sample has fewer than 130,000 clones, just under 95% seen once. Input material: CD4+ T cells sorted from blood. Source of these receptors: a human donor in good health. The CDR3 runs from the conserved cysteine through the conserved F or W. D genes are given only for firm matches. Part of the rows lack a size; the others show once, few, many or a class for expanded clones.

NA	TRBV5-4	TRBJ1-2	TRBD1	TGTGCCACGGGACAGCGTGAACAGAAGTATGGCTACACCTTC	CATGQREQKYGYTF
few	TRBV18	TRBJ1-1	NA	TGTGCCACGCGGAGGGGCGAGAACACTGAAGCTTTCTTT	CATRRGENTEAFF
NA	TRBV6-1	TRBJ2-5	NA	TGTGCCAGCAGTGGCCCCTTCGTGGGGGTTTATGGGTCCCAGTACTTC	CASSGPFVGVYGSQYF
once	TRBV11-1	TRBJ2-4	TRBD2	TGTGCCAGCAGCTTTGGTAGCGGGAGGGCGAACATTCAGTACTTC	CASSFGSGRANIQYF
NA	TRBV4-1	TRBJ2-7	TRBD1	TGCGCCAGCAGACGGACCGGGACAGGGTCCTACGAGCAGTACTTC	CASRRTGTGSYEQYF
NA	TRBV19	TRBJ2-3	NA	TGTGCCAGTAGCCAACAGGACCTGGGGGCGCAGTATTTT	CASSQQDLGAQYF
NA	TRBV11-2	TRBJ2-5	TRBD2	TGTGCCAGCAGCTTAGTGGCGGGAGGGCCTACTGAGACCCAGTACTTC	CASSLVAGGPTETQYF
NA	TRBV19	TRBJ1-1	TRBD1	TGTGCCAGTAGTCCCCACCGGGACAGGGGGAGGACGGGAATCCCTGAAGCTTTCTTT	CASSPHRDRGRTGIPEAFF
NA	TRBV18	TRBJ1-3	NA	TGTGCCAGCTCACCAGGGCAGGGCTCTGGAAACACCATATATTTT	CASSPGQGSGNTIYF
NA	TRBV7-2	TRBJ2-2	NA	TGTGCCAGCACCTTAGGTCCGGACAGATCTTACACCGGGGAGCTGTTTTTT	CASTLGPDRSYTGELFF
NA	TRBV7-2	TRBJ1-1	NA	TGTGCCAGCAGCTTAACAGTGAACACTGAAGCTTTCTTT	CASSLTVNTEAFF
NA	TRBV19	TRBJ1-5	NA	TGTGCCAGTAGTCTGTCCGGGAGCAGTCCTCAGCCCCAGCATTTT	CASSLSGSSPQPQHF
NA	TRBV28	TRBJ1-5	NA	TGTGCCAGCAGTTGGGAGGAGAAGCCCCAGCATTTT	CASSWEEKPQHF
NA	TRBV11-2	TRBJ2-7	NA	TGTGCCAGCAGCTTAGCAGCTATCTCCTACGAGCAGTACTTC	CASSLAAISYEQYF
NA	TRBV5-4	TRBJ2-5	TRBD2	TGTGCCAGCAGCTCACCGACTAGCGGCTTGCAAGAGACCCAGTACTTC	CASSSPTSGLQETQYF
NA	TRBV29-1	TRBJ1-1	NA	TGCAGCGCATGGGGGGGGACAATCGAAGCTTTCTTT	CSAWGGTIEAFF
NA	TRBV19	TRBJ2-7	NA	TGTGCCAGTAGTATGGGAAGCTCCTACGAGCAGTACTTC	CASSMGSSYEQYF
NA	TRBV19	TRBJ1-2	TRBD1	TGTGCCAGTGAACAGGGGTACTATGGCTACACCTTC	CASEQGYYGYTF
NA	TRBV6-5	TRBJ1-1	NA	TGTGCCAGCAGTCGTCCGAAACTTGGGGAAGCTTTCTTT	CASSRPKLGEAFF
NA	TRBV6-4	TRBJ1-2	TRBD1	TGTGCCAGCACCCTAAAGGCAGGGGGCTACGGCTACACCTTC	CASTLKAGGYGYTF
NA	TRBV30	TRBJ1-3	NA	TGTGCCTGGAGTGTTGGGGTTTCAAACACCATATATTTT	CAWSVGVSNTIYF
few	TRBV27	TRBJ2-2	TRBD1	TGTGCCAGCAGTTTGGGGGGGACAGGGAGGACCGGGGAGCTGTTTTTT	CASSLGGTGRTGELFF
NA	TRBV27	TRBJ2-2	TRBD2	TGTGCCAGCAGTTTATCCGTACTAGCGGGGGGGCTGAACACCGGGGAGCTGTTTTTT	CASSLSVLAGGLNTGELFF
NA	TRBV25-1	TRBJ2-1	NA	TGTGCCAGCAGTGAACAGCAGGGCTCCTACAATGAGCAGTTCTTC	CASSEQQGSYNEQFF